This TCR beta chain was sequenced during a study of Ad26.COV2.S vaccination and SARS-CoV-2 variants. Study as a whole: Doses of Ad26.COV2.S were injected into muscle once or twice, 56 days apart. Points from the study as a whole: Vaccine and placebo groups showed comparable non-spike TCR breadth.

This CDR3 has 16 residues. The germline gives CDR1 SGHRS, CDR2 YFSETQ. The V and J ends lost 5 bases and 0 bases respectively, with 15 bases between them. This clone was seen a single time. Its antigen is undetermined. Data came from immunoSEQ multiplex PCR; TCRdb stores just in-frame clones and leaves some out. The sample lists some 340,000 clones, about 82% occurring once. Treatment here: some 19 received Ad26.COV2.S at low or high dose, single or two shots; 5 received placebo; per-sample allocation not given. Collection of the samples took place on day 63 after the first injection of vaccine or placebo. An Ad26 vector expressing Wuhan-strain SARS-CoV-2 spike constituted the vaccine.

The chain recombines TRBV5-1 with TRBJ2-1; TRBD1 or TRBD2 may be the D gene (5 bases each). This material consisted of peripheral blood, taken in a trial of Ad26.COV2.S vaccine versus placebo. The TCR originated in a person between 18 and 60 years old who received the Ad26.COV2.S COVID-19 vaccine or a placebo. The CDR3 spells CASRDEGILSYNEQFF. In nucleotides, the CDR3 is TGCGCCAGCAGAGATGAGGGGATCCTCTCCTACAATGAGCAGTTCTTC.